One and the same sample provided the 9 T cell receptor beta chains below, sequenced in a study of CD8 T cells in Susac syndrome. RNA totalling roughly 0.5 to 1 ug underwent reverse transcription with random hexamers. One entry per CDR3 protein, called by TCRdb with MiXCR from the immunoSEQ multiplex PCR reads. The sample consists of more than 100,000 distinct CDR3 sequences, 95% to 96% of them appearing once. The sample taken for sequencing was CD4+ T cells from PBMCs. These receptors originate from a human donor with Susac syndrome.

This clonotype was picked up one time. The CDR3 loop reads CASGFNEQYF. The CDR3 coding sequence is TGTGCCAGTGGATTTAACGAGCAGTACTTC. The J gene is TRBJ2-7, the V gene TRBV19, with D uncertain. V lost 8 bases and J 5 bases, leaving 7 bases between the germline ends. Looked up from germline, CDR1 is LNHDA and CDR2 is SQIVND (reference sequence). The CDR3 contains 10 residues. The complete variable domain, with remaining parts taken from reference TRBV19 and TRBJ2-7, reads DGGITQSPKYLFRKEGQNVTLSCEQNLNHDAMYWYRQDPGQGLRLIYYSQIVNDFQKGDIAEGYSVSREKKESFPLTVTSAQKNPTAFYLCASGFNEQYFGPGTRLTVT.

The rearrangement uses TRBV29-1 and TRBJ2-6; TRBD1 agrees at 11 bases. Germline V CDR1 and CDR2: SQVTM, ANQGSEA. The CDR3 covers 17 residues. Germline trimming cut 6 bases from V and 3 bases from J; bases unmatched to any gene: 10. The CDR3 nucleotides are TGCAGCGTCGCCCTAGGACAGGGGGCGGGTGGGGCCAACGTCCTGACTTTC. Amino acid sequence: CSVALGQGAGGANVLTF.

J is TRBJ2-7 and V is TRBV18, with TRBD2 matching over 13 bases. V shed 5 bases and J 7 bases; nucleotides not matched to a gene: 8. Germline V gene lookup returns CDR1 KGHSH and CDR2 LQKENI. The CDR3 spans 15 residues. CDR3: CASSIGLAGVDEQYF. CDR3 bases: TGTGCCAGCTCAATTGGACTAGCGGGAGTGGATGAGCAGTACTTC. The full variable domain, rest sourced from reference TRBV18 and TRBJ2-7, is NAGVMQNPRHLVRRRGQEARLRCSPMKGHSHVYWYRQLPEEGLKFMVYLQKENIIDESGMPKERFSAEFPKEGPSILRIQQVVRGDSAAYFCASSIGLAGVDEQYFGPGTRLTVT.

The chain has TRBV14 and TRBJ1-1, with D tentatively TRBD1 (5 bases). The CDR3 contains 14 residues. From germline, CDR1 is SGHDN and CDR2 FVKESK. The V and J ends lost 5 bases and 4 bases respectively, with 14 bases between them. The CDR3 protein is CASSSAGGVTEAFF. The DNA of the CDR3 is TGTGCCAGCAGCTCAGCCGGGGGAGTCACTGAAGCTTTCTTT.

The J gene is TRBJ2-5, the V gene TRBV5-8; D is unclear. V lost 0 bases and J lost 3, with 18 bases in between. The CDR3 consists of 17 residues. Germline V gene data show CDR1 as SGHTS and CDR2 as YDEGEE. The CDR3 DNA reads TGTGCCAGCAGCTTGGCGGTGCAGAGTGGTGGCAAAGAGACCCAGTACTTC. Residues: CASSLAVQSGGKETQYF.

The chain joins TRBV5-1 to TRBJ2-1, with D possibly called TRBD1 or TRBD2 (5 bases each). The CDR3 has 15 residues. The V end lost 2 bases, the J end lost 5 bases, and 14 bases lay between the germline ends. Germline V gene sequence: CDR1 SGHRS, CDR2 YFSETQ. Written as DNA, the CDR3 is TGCGCCAGCAGCTTACTCCGGGACCACAACAATGAGCAGTTCTTC. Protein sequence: CASSLLRDHNNEQFF.

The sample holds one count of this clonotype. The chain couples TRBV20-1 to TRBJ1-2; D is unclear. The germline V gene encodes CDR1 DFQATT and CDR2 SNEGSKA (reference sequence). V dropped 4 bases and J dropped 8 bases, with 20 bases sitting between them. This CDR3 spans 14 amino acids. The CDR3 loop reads CSANRDMSGRGYTF. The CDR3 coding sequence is TGCAGTGCTAACAGAGACATGTCGGGAAGGGGCTACACCTTC.

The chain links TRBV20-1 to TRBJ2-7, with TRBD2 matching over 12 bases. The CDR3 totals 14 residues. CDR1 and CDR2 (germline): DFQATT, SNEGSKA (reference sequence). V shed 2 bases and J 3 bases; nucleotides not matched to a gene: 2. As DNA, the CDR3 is TGCAGTGCTAGACCGGGACTAGCGGGCTACGAGCAGTACTTC. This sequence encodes CSARPGLAGYEQYF.

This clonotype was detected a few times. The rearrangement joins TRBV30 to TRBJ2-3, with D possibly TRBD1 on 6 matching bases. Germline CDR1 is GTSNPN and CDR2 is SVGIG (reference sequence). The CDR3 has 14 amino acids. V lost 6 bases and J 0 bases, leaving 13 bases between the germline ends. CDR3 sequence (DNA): TGTGCCTGTGACAGGCCAACTAGCACAGATACGCAGTATTTT. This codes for CACDRPTSTDTQYF. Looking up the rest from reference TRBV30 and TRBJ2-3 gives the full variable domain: SQTIHQWPATLVQPVGSPLSLECTVEGTSNPNLYWYRQAAGRGLQLLFYSVGIGQISSEVPQNLSASRPQDRQFILSSKKLLLSDSGFYLCACDRPTSTDTQYFGPGTRLTVL.